This T cell receptor (beta chain) was documented in a study of blood T cell repertoires in COVID-19. Study in general: PBMCs, B-cell-depleted T cells, or T cells were the source of the cDNA or gDNA that made up the material.

Measured with immunoSEQ multiplex PCR; TCRdb has only the in-frame clones, and not every one. The data contain hundreds of thousands of clones, roughly 89% of them seen just once; the ten biggest clones take up over 1.1%. CDR3 length: 13 amino acids. Trimming took 0 bases from V and 5 from J, leaving 8 bases between them. Germline CDR1 and CDR2: MNHNS and SASEGT. This clonotype was obtained from a woman in her twenties or thirties with active or convalescent COVID-19. The V gene is TRBV6-1, the J gene TRBJ2-7; D may be TRBD2 (6 bases). The sequenced sample was peripheral blood. CDR3 sequence reads: CASSEAGGNEQYF. In nucleotides, the CDR3 is TGTGCCAGCAGTGAAGCCGGGGGAAACGAGCAGTACTTC.